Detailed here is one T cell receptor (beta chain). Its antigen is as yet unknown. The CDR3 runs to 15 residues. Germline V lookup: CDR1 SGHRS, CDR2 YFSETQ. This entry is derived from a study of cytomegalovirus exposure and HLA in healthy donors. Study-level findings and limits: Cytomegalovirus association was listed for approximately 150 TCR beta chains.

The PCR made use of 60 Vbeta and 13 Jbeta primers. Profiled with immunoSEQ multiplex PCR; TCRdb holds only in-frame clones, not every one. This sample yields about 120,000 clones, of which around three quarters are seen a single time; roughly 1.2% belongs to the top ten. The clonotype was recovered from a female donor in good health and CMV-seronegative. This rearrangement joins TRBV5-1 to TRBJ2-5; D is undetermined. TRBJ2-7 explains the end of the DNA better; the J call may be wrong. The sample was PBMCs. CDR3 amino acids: CASSFGLGVSYEQYF. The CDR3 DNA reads TGCGCCAGCAGCTTCGGCCTAGGAGTCTCCTACGAGCAGTACTTC.